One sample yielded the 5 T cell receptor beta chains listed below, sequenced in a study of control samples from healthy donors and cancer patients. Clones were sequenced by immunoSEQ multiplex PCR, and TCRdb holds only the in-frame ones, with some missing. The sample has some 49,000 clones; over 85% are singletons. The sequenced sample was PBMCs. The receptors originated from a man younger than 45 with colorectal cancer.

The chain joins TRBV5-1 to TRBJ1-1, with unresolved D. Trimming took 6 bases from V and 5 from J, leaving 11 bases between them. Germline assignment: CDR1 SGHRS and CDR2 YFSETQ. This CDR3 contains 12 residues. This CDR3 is CASTGDRTEAFF. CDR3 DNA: TGCGCCAGCACCGGGGATCGTACTGAAGCTTTCTTT.

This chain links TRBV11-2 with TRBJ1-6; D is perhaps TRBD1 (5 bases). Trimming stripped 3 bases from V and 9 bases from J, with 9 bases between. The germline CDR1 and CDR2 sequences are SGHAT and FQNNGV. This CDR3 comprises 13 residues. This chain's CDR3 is CASSFGRGSPLHF. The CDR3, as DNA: TGTGCCAGCAGCTTCGGGAGGGGTTCACCCCTCCACTTT.

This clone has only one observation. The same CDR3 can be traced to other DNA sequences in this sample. As DNA, the CDR3 is TGTGCCAGCAGCTTATTGGAGGGGAACACTGAAGCTTTCTTT. It yields the protein CASSLLEGNTEAFF. This sequence joins TRBV5-4 and TRBJ1-1; no firm D call. Trimming pared 2 bases from V and 1 base from J, leaving 9 bases between. CDR3 length: 14 amino acids. Germline loops: CDR1 SGHNT, CDR2 YYREEE (reference sequence).

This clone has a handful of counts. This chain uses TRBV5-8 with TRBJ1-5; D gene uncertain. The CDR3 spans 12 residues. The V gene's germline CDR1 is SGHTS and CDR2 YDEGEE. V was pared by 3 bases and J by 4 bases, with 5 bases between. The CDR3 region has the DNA TGTGCCAGCAGCTCCAATAATCAGCCCCAGCATTTT. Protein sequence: CASSSNNQPQHF.

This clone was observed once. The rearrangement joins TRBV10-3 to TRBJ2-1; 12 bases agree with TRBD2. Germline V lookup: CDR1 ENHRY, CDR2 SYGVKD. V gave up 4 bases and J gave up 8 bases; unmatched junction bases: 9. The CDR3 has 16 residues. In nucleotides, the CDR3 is TGTGCCATCAGTGGGGCTAGCGGGGGGGCGGCAGATGAGCAGTTCTTC. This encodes CAISGASGGAADEQFF.